The 24 T cell receptor beta chains reported below all come from one sample, sequenced in a study of neurological immune-mediated disorders (dated by TCRdb to between 2018 and 2020). Libraries were prepared through 5' RACE. The data were produced on an Illumina HiSeq 2500. The raw public reads went through TCRdb reprocessing: fastp at Q25, MiXCR clone calling, in-frame beta chains kept. Records with the same CDR3 protein are collapsed into one entry carrying the most frequent genes and DNA. The sample table lists approximately 66,000 distinct CDR3 sequences, around 3% of them with a count of one. The ten largest account for about 3.5% of the sample. Specimen: PBMCs. Receptors were obtained from a man in his forties with multiple sclerosis.

This clonotype was picked up many times. The gene calls are TRBV6-6 and TRBJ2-7, with 7 bases matching TRBD2. The V gene's germline CDR1 is MNHNY and CDR2 SVGAGI (reference sequence). The CDR3 is made up of 14 amino acids. The J segment lost 3 bases and the V segment lost 8 bases, leaving 10 bases of the junction unmatched. CDR3 nucleotide sequence: TGTGCCAGCGGGTTAGCCAGGGAGGGCTACGAGCAGTACTTC. Residues: CASGLAREGYEQYF.

This clonotype was observed many times. This sequence joins TRBV29-1 and TRBJ2-5; D is undetermined. The germline gives CDR1 SQVTM, CDR2 ANQGSEA. This CDR3 is built from 13 residues. Trimming took off 5 bases at V and 1 base at J, with 11 bases between the two ends. CDR3 amino acids: CSVSWLGQETQYF. DNA of the CDR3: TGCAGCGTTTCTTGGTTGGGCCAAGAGACCCAGTACTTC.

The sample holds a few counts of this clonotype. This sequence may be a read error, since a much larger clone differs from it by one base. This chain connects TRBV3-1 to TRBJ2-3; D possibly corresponds to TRBD1 (6 bases). Germline-derived CDR1 and CDR2 are LGHDT and YNNKEL (reference sequence). This CDR3 has 14 residues. The V and J ends lost 4 bases and 5 bases respectively, with 13 bases between them. This CDR3 reads CASSPRTDIDTQYF. CDR3 DNA: TGTGCCAGCAGCCCCCGGACAGACATAGATACGCAGTATTTT.

Many counts were recorded for this clonotype. This chain links TRBV10-2 with TRBJ2-4; D is perhaps TRBD1 (5 bases). The CDR3 length is 14 residues. V was clipped by 8 bases and J by 2 bases, with 13 bases between them. Germline V gene sequence: CDR1 WSHSY, CDR2 SAAADI. CDR3 sequence reads: CASEQGRTKNIQYF. The CDR3 DNA reads TGCGCCAGCGAGCAGGGAAGGACCAAAAACATTCAGTACTTC.

This clonotype was found many times. The chain employs TRBV18 and TRBJ2-1; D gene uncertain. Trimming left V 3 bases short and J 7 bases short, with 10 bases between. The V gene's germline CDR1 is KGHSH and CDR2 LQKENI. The CDR3 consists of 13 residues. The CDR3 region is CASSPSQENEQFF. CDR3 sequence (DNA): TGTGCCAGCTCACCCTCCCAGGAGAATGAGCAGTTCTTC.

This sequence joins TRBV5-1 and TRBJ2-3; D not certain. The CDR3 is 15 amino acids. Trimming pared 4 bases from V and 0 bases from J, leaving 12 bases between. The germline CDR1 and CDR2 sequences are SGHRS and YFSETQ. The CDR3 protein is CASSPSRTSTDTQYF. DNA for the CDR3: TGCGCCAGCAGCCCGTCCCGGACCAGCACAGATACGCAGTATTTT.

This clonotype appeared many times. This rearrangement joins TRBV5-1 to TRBJ1-1, with a possible D match to TRBD1 (5 bases). The CDR3 runs 15 residues. Trimming stripped 0 bases from V and 5 bases from J, with 14 bases between. Germline-derived CDR1 and CDR2 are SGHRS and YFSETQ. Written as DNA, the CDR3 is TGCGCCAGCAGCTTGGCCGTCCAGGGTGGAACTGAAGCTTTCTTT. It is translated as CASSLAVQGGTEAFF. Drawing the rest from reference TRBV5-1 and TRBJ1-1, the complete variable domain is KAGVTQTPRYLIKTRGQQVTLSCSPISGHRSVSWYQQTPGQGLQFLFEYFSETQRNKGNFPGRFSGRQFSNSRSEMNVSTLELGDSALYLCASSLAVQGGTEAFFGQGTRLTVV.

In its sample, this clonotype was seen many times. The chain has TRBV12-3 or TRBV12-4 and TRBJ2-7, with D tentatively TRBD2 (5 bases). The CDR3 spans 12 residues. Trimming took off 5 bases at V and 6 bases at J, with 11 bases between the two ends. CDR3 residues: CASSGLSLEQYF. The CDR3 nucleotides are TGTGCCAGCAGTGGACTGTCCCTCGAGCAGTACTTC.

This clonotype occurred many times. The chain links TRBV5-1 to TRBJ2-7, with 11 bases lining up with TRBD2. Germline CDR1 SGHRS, CDR2 YFSETQ. The CDR3 spans 18 residues. After removal of 0 bases from V and 0 bases from J, the junction contained 8 bases not matched to a gene. The CDR3 nucleotides are TGCGCCAGCAGCTTGGCTCTAGCGGGAGGTTCTTTCTCCTACGAGCAGTACTTC. Translated: CASSLALAGGSFSYEQYF.

This clonotype was counted a few times. The chain is built from TRBV24-1 and TRBJ2-7, with TRBD2 identical over 8 bases. This CDR3 region has 15 residues. Trimming removed 2 bases from V and 2 bases from J; junction bases left unmatched: 4. Germline V gives CDR1 KGHDR, CDR2 SFDVKD. The CDR3 DNA follows: TGTGCCACCAGTGATTCGGGGGGGGTTCCCTACGAGCAGTACTTC. This codes for CATSDSGGVPYEQYF.

This clonotype was seen at least ten times. This chain uses TRBV20-1 with TRBJ1-4; D is ambiguous. The germline CDR1 and CDR2 sequences are DFQATT and SNEGSKA (reference sequence). This CDR3 contains 13 residues. V was cut by 4 bases and J by 8 bases, with 14 bases left in between. CDR3 amino acids: CSANVPGAEKLFF. The CDR3 coding sequence is TGCAGTGCTAATGTTCCGGGAGCCGAAAAACTGTTTTTT.

The table lists this clonotype with many counts. The chain links TRBV5-6 to TRBJ1-4, with D possibly matching TRBD1 (5 bases). Germline V gene lookup returns CDR1 SGHDT and CDR2 YYEEEE. This CDR3 comprises 15 residues. Trimming left V 4 bases short and J 8 bases short, with 18 bases between. CDR3 loop: CASSLRQTLTEKLFF. CDR3 sequence (DNA): TGTGCCAGCAGCCTTAGACAGACGTTGACCGAAAAACTGTTTTTT.

This clonotype occurred many times. The CDR3 bases are TGCGCCAGCAGCAGCACTAGCGGGAGGGCCAATGAGCAGTTCTTC. Protein: CASSSTSGRANEQFF. The V call is TRBV5-1, the J call TRBJ2-1; 13 bases are shared with TRBD2. CDR3 length equals 15 residues. J was trimmed by 6 bases and V by 4 bases; bases with no gene match: 4. Germline assignment: CDR1 SGHRS and CDR2 YFSETQ.

This clonotype was found many times. The V gene is TRBV5-6, the J gene TRBJ2-2, with D perhaps assigned TRBD1 or TRBD2 (5 bases each). CDR1 is SGHDT and CDR2 is YYEEEE in the germline V gene. V gave up 0 bases and J gave up 3 bases, with 9 bases separating them. This CDR3 spans 15 amino acids. CDR3 nucleotide sequence: TGTGCCAGCAGCTTGGGGGACCGGGACACCGGGGAGCTGTTTTTT. This gives the protein CASSLGDRDTGELFF.

In this sample, this clonotype turned up many times. As DNA, the CDR3 is TGCAGTGCCCAGGACAGGGGCTATCAGCCCCAGCATTTT. This sequence encodes CSAQDRGYQPQHF. V and J are TRBV20-1 and TRBJ1-5, with 9 bases that match TRBD1. The V gene's germline CDR1 is DFQATT and CDR2 SNEGSKA (reference sequence). Losses at the gene ends were 6 bases for V and 5 bases for J; bases not matched to a gene: 5. The length of the CDR3 is 13 residues.

This clonotype was seen ten or more times. The genes are TRBV6-6 and TRBJ2-5; 12 nucleotides match TRBD1. The CDR3 is 18 amino acids. Losses at the gene ends were 8 bases for V and 2 bases for J; bases not matched to a gene: 15. Germline V gives CDR1 MNHNY, CDR2 SVGAGI (reference sequence). DNA of the CDR3: TGTGCCAGCGGACGCCCGGGACAGGGGGCGGTGGAACAAGAGACCCAGTACTTC. Protein: CASGRPGQGAVEQETQYF.

This clonotype has a count of ten or more. J is TRBJ1-4 and V is TRBV20-1; D is possibly TRBD1 (6 bases). The V end lost 3 bases, the J end lost 8 bases, and 19 bases lay between the germline ends. In germline, CDR1 is DFQATT, CDR2 SNEGSKA (reference sequence). The CDR3 runs 15 residues. CDR3 sequence (DNA): TGCAGTGCTAGTGACCTGGGGGGGGCAGGCGAAAAACTGTTTTTT. Translating gives CSASDLGGAGEKLFF.

This clonotype has at least ten counts. The CDR3 sequence is CASSGRSNQPQHF. DNA for the CDR3: TGTGCCAGCAGTGGACGGAGCAATCAGCCCCAGCATTTT. The chain uses TRBV6-5 and TRBJ1-5; D gene uncertain. CDR1 and CDR2 from the germline V gene are MNHEY and SVGAGI. With 5 bases removed from V and 1 base from J, the gap between germline ends came to 6 bases. The CDR3 has 13 residues.

This clonotype was observed many times. This chain connects TRBV20-1 to TRBJ1-6, with a tentative D call TRBD1 (5 bases). Trimming took 0 bases from V and 8 from J, leaving 14 bases between them. The CDR3 has 15 residues. The germline V gene has CDR1 DFQATT and CDR2 SNEGSKA (reference sequence). The CDR3, as DNA: TGCAGTGCTAGAGATCTTGGGGGTGGTGATTCACCCCTCCACTTT. Its translation is CSARDLGGGDSPLHF.

With regard to this clonotype: Being one base from a much bigger clone, this may be a read error. The gene calls are TRBV19 and TRBJ1-2; D gene ambiguous. The germline V gene has CDR1 LNHDA and CDR2 SQIVND (reference sequence). CDR3 size: 12 residues. Trimming stripped 5 bases from V and 7 bases from J, with 11 bases between. The DNA for the CDR3 is TGTGCCAGTAGTCCTCGGAAGGCTGGCTACACCTTC. As protein: CASSPRKAGYTF.

This clonotype showed up many times. The rearrangement links TRBV5-1 to TRBJ2-1; the D gene could be TRBD1 or TRBD2 (5 bases each). This CDR3 is built from 14 residues. The V and J ends lost 5 bases and 0 bases respectively, with 9 bases between them. In germline, CDR1 is SGHRS, CDR2 YFSETQ. CDR3 residues: CASSEGSSYNEQFF. The CDR3 DNA is TGCGCCAGCAGTGAGGGGAGCTCCTACAATGAGCAGTTCTTC.

This clonotype was detected ten times or more. This chain joins TRBV3-1 and TRBJ2-2; TRBD2 matches 7 bases. This CDR3 region has 15 residues. V trimming: 2 bases; J trimming: 0 bases; junction bases outside the gene matches: 0. The germline CDR1 and CDR2 sequences are LGHDT and YNNKEL (reference sequence). The CDR3 region is CASSQSGANTGELFF. For the CDR3, the DNA is TGTGCCAGCAGCCAAAGCGGGGCGAACACCGGGGAGCTGTTTTTT.

This clonotype was counted ten times or more. The junction departs from the called germline gene at one end, perhaps through a read error. The chain is built from TRBV2 and TRBJ1-1, with D unresolved. This CDR3 is built from 11 residues. The V gene's germline CDR1 is SNHLY and CDR2 FYNNEI. For the CDR3, the DNA is TGTGCCAGCAGGGGAGCCACTAAAGCTTTCTTT. This codes for CASRGATKAFF.

This clonotype was seen many times. The chain carries TRBV5-1 and TRBJ2-5, with 8 positions matching TRBD2. V was pared by 1 base and J by 1 base, with 3 bases of the junction left unmatched. Germline V CDR1 and CDR2: SGHRS, YFSETQ. The CDR3 is 15 residues long. Here the CDR3 DNA reads TGCGCCAGCAGCTTGTCGGGAGGGCCCCAAGAGACCCAGTACTTC. Encoded protein: CASSLSGGPQETQYF.